This T cell receptor (beta chain) was found in a study of regulatory T cells in long-lasting Graves disease. Whole-study context: The term persistent Graves' disease signified upward of 5 years on antithyroid drugs with positive TSH receptor antibodies.

Libraries of TCR beta came from iRepertoire HTBI primers plus Arm-PCR of CDR3 regions. MiXCR, run by TCRdb on the multiplex PCR reads, gives a single entry per CDR3 protein. The repertoire holds approximately 360,000 distinct CDR3 sequences, with roughly 23% as singletons. Study results and caveats: Persistent Graves' patients showed reduced TCR diversity versus newly diagnosed patients.

This clonotype was seen only a few times. Its target is unknown. This sample's time point: persistent/refractory GD, antithyroid drugs over 5 years with positive TRAb. RNA isolated from PBMCs was used to make the TCR library. An endocrinology unit in Xi'an, China, supplied the patients. Blood from the periphery, 8.5 to 9 milliliters in all, was drawn into EDTA tubes. The clonotype comes from a woman aged 40-49 years with Graves disease. Sequencing was performed on peripheral blood mononuclear cells (PBMCs), taken when the disease was refractory, from a patient treated with antithyroid drugs.

The CDR3 coding sequence is TGTGCCGCTCGGACAGATGAGGACACTGAAGCTTTCTTT. Translation gives CAARTDEDTEAFF. The rearrangement joins TRBV15 to TRBJ1-1, with D possibly matching TRBD1 (6 bases). The CDR3 consists of 13 residues. The V gene lost 11 bases and the J gene lost 3 bases, with 16 bases spanning the gap. Looked up from germline, CDR1 is LNHNV and CDR2 is YYDKDF (reference sequence).